This record covers a single T cell receptor (beta chain). Its antigen is unidentified. In TCRdb, the RACE reads were re-called with MiXCR into one record per CDR3 protein. Of around 260,000 distinct CDR3 sequences in the sample, about 8.6% are singletons; the top ten hold about 2.1%. Time point given: pre-sensitization, week 0. Specified treatment: therapeutic diphenylcyclopropenone sensitization with weekly scalp DPC. Whole blood, unfractionated, served as the material for total RNA extraction. These data come from a study of human T cells and chemical hapten exposure. Study in general: The scalp of each patient received a weekly diphenylcyclopropenone dose for the full roughly 25-week study. A mostly female patient group had alopecia areata, totalis or universalis.

Trimming removed 1 base from V and 6 bases from J, with 18 bases in between. Per the germline V gene, CDR1 is LGHNA and CDR2 is YSLEER. This CDR3 comprises 16 residues. General observations from the study: Expanded TCRs formed significantly more large CDR3 similarity clusters than controls.

The chain is built from TRBV4-3 and TRBJ1-2; tentatively, D is TRBD1 (6 bases). This TCR was sampled from a woman in her 40s with alopecia areata. Some clones in this sample may be carry-over from other donors' samples. This specimen was whole blood, taken in connection with sensitization to the hapten diphenylcyclopropenone (DPC). CDR3 amino acids: CASSQAGGGPIHGYTF. As DNA, the CDR3 is TGCGCCAGCAGCCAAGCTGGGGGGGGCCCGATTCATGGCTACACCTTC.